The clone carrying this T cell receptor (beta chain) has a count of ten or more. Antigen specificity is unknown. One entry per CDR3 protein results from TCRdb running MiXCR on the RT-PCR reads. The sample has over 400,000 distinct CDR3 sequences; 13% are singletons. The record originates from a study of response to subunit inactivated influenza vaccine. Study-wide points: Each seasonal flu vaccination may recruit only limited new T cells, authors suggested.

Trimming cost V 0 bases and J 6 bases, with 3 bases left between them. CDR1 and CDR2 from the germline V gene are MNHEY and SVGEGT. The CDR3 totals 12 residues. This rearrangement joins TRBV6-2 or TRBV6-3 to TRBJ2-1; the D is unclear. This sequence originates from a man aged 45-60 years who received an inactivated influenza vaccine. The sequences come from PBMCs from blood, collected roughly 6 weeks after vaccination. The CDR3 DNA sequence: TGTGCCAGCAGTTACTCGTTCAATGAGCAGTTCTTC. As protein: CASSYSFNEQFF.